The source of this T cell receptor beta chain is a study of T cell repertoires in cytomegalovirus infection. Overall study: Based on public TCR beta signatures, there were indications of CMV infection and of a matching HLA type.

As to this clonotype: The antigen remains unidentified.

There are 15 residues in the CDR3. Per germline, CDR1 LNHDA and CDR2 SQIVND (reference sequence). The V gene lost 5 bases and the J gene lost 5 bases, with 18 bases spanning the gap. MiXCR, run by TCRdb on the reads, gives a single entry per CDR3 protein. The sample includes around 430,000 distinct CDR3 sequences, about 39% of them seen just once. V is TRBV19 and J is TRBJ2-5; D is perhaps TRBD1 (6 bases). The TCR originated in a human donor in good health (CMV status not recorded). Some clones in this sample may be carry-over from other donors' samples. Here the sequenced sample was cultured PBMCs, taken from culture after CMV antigen stimulation. For the CDR3, the DNA is TGTGCCAGTAGTGAAGAGAACAGGGTCGGGGAGACCCAGTACTTC. The encoded protein is CASSEENRVGETQYF.